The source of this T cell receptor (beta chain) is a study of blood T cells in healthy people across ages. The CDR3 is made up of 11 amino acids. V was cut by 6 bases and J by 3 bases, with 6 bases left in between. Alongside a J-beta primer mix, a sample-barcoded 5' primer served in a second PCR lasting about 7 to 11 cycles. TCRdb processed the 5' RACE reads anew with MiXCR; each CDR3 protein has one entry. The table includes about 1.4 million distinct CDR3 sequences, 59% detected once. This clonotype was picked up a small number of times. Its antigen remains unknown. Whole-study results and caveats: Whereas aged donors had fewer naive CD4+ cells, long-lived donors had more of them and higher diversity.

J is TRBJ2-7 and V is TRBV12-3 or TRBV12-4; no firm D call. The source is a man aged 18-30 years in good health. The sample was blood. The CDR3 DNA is TGTGCCAGCAGGGCAGTCTACGAGCAGTACTTC. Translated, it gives CASRAVYEQYF.